This TCR beta chain is from a study of blood T cells in healthy people across ages. A second PCR of 7 to 11 cycles used a sample-barcoded 5' primer and a J-beta primer mix. TCRdb recomputed calls from the 5' RACE reads with MiXCR, one row per CDR3 protein. The sample lists 1.5 million to 2 million distinct CDR3 sequences, about 28% occurring once. PBMCs, at least 7 million per sample, were isolated. Whole-study results and caveats: Naive CD4+ cells and diversity were both higher in long-lived donors than in aged donors.

The germline V gene has CDR1 SGHKS and CDR2 YYEKEE (reference sequence). CDR3 size: 14 residues. The germline V and J ends were trimmed by 2 bases and 4 bases, with 12 bases remaining between them. This clonotype was recorded a few times. Its antigen is not identified. The origin of this receptor is a woman aged 25-40 years in good health. The chain uses TRBV5-5 and TRBJ1-1, with D tentatively TRBD1 (6 bases). The sample consisted of blood. The CDR3 loop is CASSFAEGGTEAFF. CDR3 sequence (DNA): TGTGCCAGCAGCTTCGCGGAGGGGGGCACTGAAGCTTTCTTT.